Below, 24 T cell receptor beta chains from the same sample are listed, as sequenced in a study of T-cell memory formation after mild COVID-19. TCRdb re-analysed the 5' RACE reads in MiXCR, keeping a single row per CDR3 protein. The data contain 65,000 to 90,000 distinct CDR3 sequences, approximately 15% of them singletons. Sequenced sample: PBMCs or a T cell subset sorted from them (not recorded which). The receptors shown here come from an adult woman who had mild COVID-19 (a few samples of this study predate the infection). Cell type and time point are not known.

This clonotype occurred a few times. The chain carries TRBV20-1 and TRBJ2-1, with D possibly matching TRBD2 (5 bases). Deletions cut 6 bases from V and 6 bases from J, with 9 bases between. CDR1 is DFQATT, CDR2 SNEGSKA, per germline (reference sequence). The CDR3 covers 11 residues. The CDR3: CSANGLNEQFF. The DNA of the CDR3 is TGCAGTGCCAATGGACTCAATGAGCAGTTCTTC.

This clonotype was found a few times. The chain carries TRBV30 and TRBJ1-1, with D maybe TRBD1 (5 bases). Trimming left V 0 bases short and J 5 bases short, with 16 bases between. Germline-derived CDR1 and CDR2 are GTSNPN and SVGIG (reference sequence). The CDR3 totals 15 residues. CDR3 in amino acids: CAWSVGQGVRTEAFF. Written as DNA, the CDR3 is TGTGCCTGGAGTGTTGGGCAGGGTGTAAGGACTGAAGCTTTCTTT.

This clonotype was detected many times. The chain has TRBV20-1 and TRBJ2-1; D may be TRBD2 (6 bases). The CDR3 covers 12 residues. V lost 5 bases and J 5 bases, leaving 10 bases between the germline ends. Per the germline V gene, CDR1 is DFQATT and CDR2 is SNEGSKA (reference sequence). CDR3 sequence reads: CSARRRDNEQFF. In DNA form, the CDR3 reads TGCAGTGCTCGGAGGAGGGACAATGAGCAGTTCTTC.

This clonotype was counted between two and nine times. The chain is built from TRBV12-3 or TRBV12-4 and TRBJ2-5; D is undetermined. V was clipped by 6 bases and J by 4 bases, with 15 bases between them. The CDR3 extends over 14 amino acids. The CDR3 DNA is TGTGCCAGCAGCAGATCGGAGTCCCCAGAGACCCAGTACTTC. It encodes CASSRSESPETQYF.

A few counts support this clonotype. The J gene is TRBJ2-2, the V gene TRBV24-1; D is ambiguous. The ends were cut back, 4 bases at V and 6 bases at J, with 14 bases in the middle. The germline gives CDR1 KGHDR, CDR2 SFDVKD. This CDR3 has 15 amino acids. CDR3 sequence reads: CATSEGDKEAGELFF. The CDR3 DNA reads TGTGCCACCAGTGAAGGAGACAAAGAGGCCGGGGAGCTGTTTTTT.

The chain is built from TRBV6-2 or TRBV6-3 and TRBJ2-7; 7 nucleotides agree with TRBD1. V shed 0 bases, J shed 5 bases, and the junction held 10 bases outside the gene matches. The germline CDR1 and CDR2 sequences are MNHEY and SVGEGT. The CDR3 loop spans 16 amino acids. CDR3 nucleotide sequence: TGTGCCAGCAGTTACTCCCTCCGACAGGGACCCCACGAGCAGTACTTC. This translates into CASSYSLRQGPHEQYF.

There are a few counts of this clonotype. CDR3 bases: TGTGCCAGCAGTTACTCGAGTGACTCCTACGAGCAGTACTTC. This sequence encodes CASSYSSDSYEQYF. The J gene is TRBJ2-7, the V gene TRBV6-2 or TRBV6-3; D not certain. There are 14 residues in the CDR3. Trimming removed 0 bases at V and 0 bases at J, with 6 bases between. CDR1 is MNHEY, CDR2 SVGEGT, per germline.

The J gene is TRBJ2-1, the V gene TRBV7-3; D is uncertain. V lost 1 base to trimming and J lost 8 bases, with 12 bases between them. Germline-derived CDR1 and CDR2 are SGHTA and FQGTGA. The CDR3 is 14 residues long. Written as DNA, the CDR3 is TGTGCCAGCAGCTTAAAAGGGCAAGTCGATGAGCAGTTCTTC. Encoded protein: CASSLKGQVDEQFF.

This clonotype was seen a few times. J is TRBJ1-1 and V is TRBV5-1; D is possibly TRBD1 (6 bases). V lost 5 bases to trimming and J lost 4 bases, with 12 bases between them. This CDR3 region has 13 residues. The V gene's germline CDR1 is SGHRS and CDR2 YFSETQ. The CDR3, as DNA: TGCGCCAGCAGACTAGGACAGTCCACTGAAGCTTTCTTT. It translates to CASRLGQSTEAFF. Variable domain in full (rest from reference TRBV5-1 and TRBJ1-1): KAGVTQTPRYLIKTRGQQVTLSCSPISGHRSVSWYQQTPGQGLQFLFEYFSETQRNKGNFPGRFSGRQFSNSRSEMNVSTLELGDSALYLCASRLGQSTEAFFGQGTRLTVV.

This clonotype was seen more than once but under ten times. The chain is built from TRBV4-3 and TRBJ2-3; D is undetermined. The V gene's germline CDR1 is LGHNA and CDR2 YSLEER. The CDR3 totals 15 residues. V lost 1 base and J lost 0, with 8 bases in between. The CDR3 nucleotides read TGCGCCAGCAGCCAAGCGGCGCCTAGCACAGATACGCAGTATTTT. Protein: CASSQAAPSTDTQYF.

There are many counts of this clonotype. This chain links TRBV7-3 with TRBJ1-6; TRBD1 might be the D (5 bases). Trimming took off 2 bases at V and 3 bases at J, with 5 bases between the two ends. CDR1 SGHTA and CDR2 FQGTGA come from the germline V gene. The CDR3 covers 14 residues. CDR3 sequence (DNA): TGTGCCAGCAGCTTAGGACACTATAATTCACCCCTCCACTTT. It yields the protein CASSLGHYNSPLHF. The full variable domain, with the rest looked up from reference TRBV7-3 and TRBJ1-6, is GAGVSQTPSNKVTEKGKYVELRCDPISGHTALYWYRQSLGQGPEFLIYFQGTGAADDSGLPNDRFFAVRPEGSVSTLKIQRTERGDSAVYLCASSLGHYNSPLHFGNGTRLTVT.

The chain recombines TRBV7-9 with TRBJ1-1; D is ambiguous. The ends were cut back, 5 bases at V and 2 bases at J, with 15 bases in the middle. Looked up from germline, CDR1 is SEHNR and CDR2 is FQNEAQ (reference sequence). This CDR3 is built from 15 residues. The CDR3: CASSPISGPNTEAFF. CDR3 DNA sequence: TGTGCCAGCAGCCCCATCTCGGGCCCTAACACTGAAGCTTTCTTT.

This clonotype was counted only a few times. This rearrangement joins TRBV7-6 to TRBJ2-7; 7 nucleotides align to TRBD1. CDR3 length: 16 amino acids. CDR1 and CDR2 from the germline V gene are SGHVS and FNYEAQ. J lost 4 bases, V lost 2 bases, and 11 bases had no gene match. The CDR3 protein is CASSLYSNRGRYEQYF. The CDR3 DNA follows: TGTGCCAGCAGCTTATATAGTAACAGGGGCAGGTACGAGCAGTACTTC.

The rearrangement uses TRBV7-3 and TRBJ2-7; 8 bases fit TRBD2. CDR3 length: 15 residues. Germline CDR1 and CDR2: SGHTA and FQGTGA. Losses at the gene ends were 6 bases for V and 4 bases for J; bases not matched to a gene: 11. The CDR3 DNA follows: TGTGCCAGCAGTCCTACGGGGGGGAGAGCTTACGAGCAGTACTTC. It codes for CASSPTGGRAYEQYF. Supplemented by reference TRBV7-3 and TRBJ2-7, the full variable domain reads GAGVSQTPSNKVTEKGKYVELRCDPISGHTALYWYRQSLGQGPEFLIYFQGTGAADDSGLPNDRFFAVRPEGSVSTLKIQRTERGDSAVYLCASSPTGGRAYEQYFGPGTRLTVT.

In this sample, this clonotype turned up a few times. The CDR3 nucleotides read TGTGCCAGCAGCTCCGGGACTAGCGACACCGGGGAGCTGTTTTTT. Its protein is CASSSGTSDTGELFF. The chain is built from TRBV6-4 and TRBJ2-2; TRBD2 matches 10 bases. This CDR3 contains 15 residues. V lost 6 bases to trimming and J lost 3 bases; unmatched junction nucleotides: 4. Looked up from germline, CDR1 is MRHNA and CDR2 is SNTAGT.

The V gene is TRBV30, the J gene TRBJ2-3; either TRBD1 or TRBD2 may fit D (7 bases each). The CDR3 spans 15 residues. V was clipped by 0 bases and J by 1 base, with 11 bases between them. Germline V lookup: CDR1 GTSNPN, CDR2 SVGIG (reference sequence). Here the CDR3 reads CAWSVRGGGTDTQYF. For the CDR3, the DNA is TGTGCCTGGAGTGTCAGGGGGGGGGGCACAGATACGCAGTATTTT.

This clonotype was detected only a few times. V usage is TRBV5-1 and J usage is TRBJ2-7, with 8 bases matching TRBD2. This CDR3 has 14 residues. Germline trimming cut 0 bases from V and 3 bases from J; bases unmatched to any gene: 2. The V gene's germline CDR1 is SGHRS and CDR2 YFSETQ. DNA of the CDR3: TGCGCCAGCAGCTTGGGCAGCGGGAGCTACGAGCAGTACTTC. Its translation is CASSLGSGSYEQYF.

This clonotype was observed a few times. The genes are TRBV7-9 and TRBJ2-1; 8 bases align to TRBD2. The CDR3 is made up of 16 amino acids. Trimming took 5 bases from V and 3 from J; bases not matched to a gene: 9. The germline gives CDR1 SEHNR, CDR2 FQNEAQ (reference sequence). The CDR3 reads CASSHLTGTSYNEQFF. The CDR3 nucleotides are TGTGCCAGCAGCCATCTAACCGGGACTAGCTACAATGAGCAGTTCTTC.

The table lists this clonotype with a few counts. This chain uses TRBV20-1 with TRBJ2-3; unclear D gene. Germline CDR1 and CDR2: DFQATT and SNEGSKA (reference sequence). The CDR3 extends over 13 amino acids. The ends were cut back, 4 bases at V and 2 bases at J, with 10 bases in the middle. CDR3 region: CSAKAGHTDTQYF. The CDR3 DNA follows: TGCAGTGCTAAGGCAGGTCACACAGATACGCAGTATTTT.

This clonotype has only a few counts. The chain links TRBV5-5 to TRBJ2-2; 8 bases map to TRBD1. Trimming took 0 bases from V and 6 from J; bases not matched to a gene: 13. This CDR3 region has 18 residues. The V gene's germline CDR1 is SGHKS and CDR2 YYEKEE (reference sequence). CDR3 sequence (DNA): TGTGCCAGCAGCTTGGTATATCGTTCAGGGGGCAACCCCGGGGAGCTGTTTTTT. Translated: CASSLVYRSGGNPGELFF. Drawing the rest from reference TRBV5-5 and TRBJ2-2, the complete variable domain is DAGVTQSPTHLIKTRGQQVTLRCSPISGHKSVSWYQQVLGQGPQFIFQYYEKEERGRGNFPDRFSARQFPNYSSELNVNALLLGDSALYLCASSLVYRSGGNPGELFFGEGSRLTVL.

This clonotype has just a few counts. The chain couples TRBV25-1 to TRBJ2-7; D not resolved. CDR1 is MGHDK, CDR2 SYGVNS, per germline. The CDR3 sequence is 11 residues long. Trimming cost V 3 bases and J 7 bases, with 7 bases left between them. CDR3 sequence: CASSEIGEQYF. DNA of the CDR3: TGTGCCAGCAGTGAGATCGGAGAGCAGTACTTC.

This clonotype was seen once. As DNA, the CDR3 is TGTGCCAGCAGTTGGGGTTCAGGGGAATCTGAGCAGTTCTTC. This encodes CASSWGSGESEQFF. The V gene is TRBV12-3 or TRBV12-4, the J gene TRBJ2-1, with a weak D call TRBD1 (6 bases). The ends were cut back, 4 bases at V and 9 bases at J, with 16 bases in the middle. CDR3 size: 14 residues.

This clonotype appeared a few times. The chain recombines TRBV12-3 or TRBV12-4 with TRBJ2-3; D gene unclear. V was trimmed by 3 bases and J by 4 bases, leaving 14 bases between them. The CDR3 sequence is 15 residues long. CDR3 residues: CASSLGGLAADTQYF. Written as DNA, the CDR3 is TGTGCCAGCAGTTTGGGCGGTCTGGCCGCAGATACGCAGTATTTT.

V is TRBV5-1 and J is TRBJ1-2; TRBD1 aligns across 7 bases. The CDR3 runs 14 residues. Losses at the gene ends were 0 bases for V and 8 bases for J; bases not matched to a gene: 7. CDR1 is SGHRS, CDR2 YFSETQ, per germline. The CDR3 bases are TGCGCCAGCAGCTTGGAGACAGGGTCGTACGGCTACACCTTC. It codes for CASSLETGSYGYTF. The full variable domain, its missing parts supplied by reference TRBV5-1 and TRBJ1-2, is KAGVTQTPRYLIKTRGQQVTLSCSPISGHRSVSWYQQTPGQGLQFLFEYFSETQRNKGNFPGRFSGRQFSNSRSEMNVSTLELGDSALYLCASSLETGSYGYTFGSGTRLTVV.